This T cell receptor (beta chain) is drawn from a study of T cell responses to AZD1222 COVID-19 vaccine. Study in general: The study pooled second doses at about 4 or about 12 weeks.

Findings and caveats of the study: Only a handful of AZD1222 recipients tested seropositive at baseline.

Trimming took 5 bases from V and 5 from J; bases not matched to a gene: 9. The CDR3 covers 17 residues. Germline loops: CDR1 MNHEY, CDR2 SMNVEV (reference sequence). Method: immunoSEQ multiplex PCR; TCRdb's copy keeps in-frame clones and lacks some. The sample lists 95,000 to 110,000 clones, roughly nine tenths occurring once. Of note for this clone: What it recognizes is unknown.

The specimen comprised peripheral blood, sampled on day 0 of AZD1222 vaccination. The chain combines TRBV27 with TRBJ2-2, with 12 bases aligning to TRBD2. The receptor's source is an adult in good health. CDR3 coding DNA: TGTGCCAGCAGTCCCTTTCGACTAGCGGGAGATACCGGGGAGCTGTTTTTT. It encodes CASSPFRLAGDTGELFF.